This T cell receptor beta chain was obtained from a study of T cell responses to AZD1222 COVID-19 vaccine. Study-wide results and caveats: Recipients of AZD1222 seropositive at baseline numbered only 6 or 7.

For this clone: As yet, its antigen is unknown.

From germline, CDR1 is SGHRS and CDR2 YFSETQ. The junction had 16 bases not matched to a gene; V was cut back by 4 bases and J by 0 bases. CDR3 length equals 18 residues. Sequenced by immunoSEQ multiplex PCR; TCRdb stores in-frame clones only, minus some. The repertoire holds approximately 120,000 clones, about 89% seen once, with 1.5% to 1.7% in the top ten. The gene calls are TRBV5-1 and TRBJ2-7, with 7 nucleotides matching TRBD2. The specimen comprised peripheral blood, sampled on day 0 of AZD1222 vaccination. The source is an adult in good health. The DNA of the CDR3 is TGCGCCAGCAGCCCCAATCCCCCGGGGTCGGGAGGCTCCTACGAGCAGTACTTC. Translating it yields CASSPNPPGSGGSYEQYF.